This TCR beta chain appears in the sequencing data of a study of blood T cell repertoires in COVID-19. Overall study: There were acute and convalescent COVID-19 samples, and they came from the United States, Italy and Spain. Sample material is recorded as cDNA or gDNA derived from T cells, B-cell-depleted T cells, or PBMCs.

Per the original data handling: Cell counts per sample came from amplifying reference gene primers. The protocol was immunoSEQ multiplex PCR, while the TCRdb copy is restricted to in-frame clones and leaves out a portion. Clonal size and the V and J genes are those of that table, whereas D and trimming came from the DNA. The sample has a few hundred thousand clones, 75% to 90% seen once. The receptor comes from a human donor in a cohort sampled during active COVID-19. The sample was peripheral blood.

The CDR3 DNA reads as TGTGCCAGCAGCAAAGGGGGCGGGGATGGACAGCCCCAGCATTTT. Translation gives CASSKGGGDGQPQHF. This chain connects TRBV21-1 to TRBJ1-5. TRBV21-1 is a pseudogene. The CDR3 spans 15 residues.